This T cell receptor beta chain originates from a study of blood T cell repertoires in COVID-19. Study-level information: Sample material is recorded as cDNA or gDNA derived from T cells, B-cell-depleted T cells, or PBMCs.

Per the authors' pipeline: Amplifying reference gene primers gave estimates of nucleated cell counts. Some clones are missing from TCRdb's copy, which holds only in-frame ones; the method was immunoSEQ multiplex PCR. The DNA gave D and trimming, while V, J and clone size come from that table. Among 200,000 to 250,000 clones listed, under 90% were seen once. The CDR3 is 15 amino acids. CDR1 is ENHRY, CDR2 SYGVKD, per germline. V lost 2 bases and J lost 6; bases outside the gene matches: 8. The sequenced material came from PBMCs or T cells enriched from blood (not recorded which). The chain recombines TRBV10-3 with TRBJ1-2; TRBD1 aligns across 8 bases. This TCR came from a woman aged 45-60 years with acute COVID-19. For the CDR3, the DNA is TGTGCCATCAGTGAGCGACCCGGGACAGGAAATGGCTACACCTTC. It is translated as CAISERPGTGNGYTF.